This T cell receptor (beta chain) was profiled in a study of regulatory T cells in long-lasting Graves disease. The CDR3 has 15 residues. Germline V gene lookup returns CDR1 SGHDN and CDR2 FVKESK. V gave up 5 bases and J gave up 6 bases; unmatched junction bases: 9. Through Arm-PCR of CDR3 regions and iRepertoire HTBI primers, TCR beta libraries were built. Each CDR3 protein is one row after TCRdb ran MiXCR on the multiplex PCR reads. The table lists 350,000 to 450,000 distinct CDR3 sequences, about 15% of them singletons. This clonotype was observed a handful of times. Stated time point: newly diagnosed GD, antithyroid drugs for less than 3 months. Following extraction of RNA from PBMCs, that RNA was used to make the TCR library. The same data also contributed to another study, on T cells in Graves' hyperthyroidism and ophthalmopathy.

The TCR originated in a woman in her 40s with Graves disease. The chain couples TRBV14 to TRBJ1-1; 10 nucleotides line up with TRBD1. Sequencing used peripheral blood mononuclear cells (PBMCs), obtained at new diagnosis, from a patient treated with antithyroid drugs. The CDR3 DNA is TGTGCCAGCAGCACCTGGGACAGGGGAATCCCTGAAGCTTTCTTT. Protein sequence: CASSTWDRGIPEAFF.